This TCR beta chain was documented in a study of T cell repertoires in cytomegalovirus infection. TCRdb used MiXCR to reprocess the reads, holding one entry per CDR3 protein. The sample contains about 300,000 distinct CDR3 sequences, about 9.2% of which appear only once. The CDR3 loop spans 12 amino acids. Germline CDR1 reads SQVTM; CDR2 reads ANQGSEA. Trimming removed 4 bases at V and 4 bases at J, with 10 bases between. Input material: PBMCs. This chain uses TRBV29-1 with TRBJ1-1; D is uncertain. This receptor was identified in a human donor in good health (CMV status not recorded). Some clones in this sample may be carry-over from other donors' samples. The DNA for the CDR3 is TGCAGCGTTGTCGAGGGAGGCACTGAAGCTTTCTTT. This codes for CSVVEGGTEAFF.